This passage covers 2 T cell receptor beta chains from one sample sequenced in a study of beta chain features in type 1 diabetes. The antigens these receptors bind are not known. Reverse transcribing all isolated RNA meant expressed TCRB transcripts were sequenced. The protocol was immunoSEQ multiplex PCR, while the TCRdb copy is restricted to in-frame clones and leaves out a portion. The data contain some 700,000 clones, about an eighth of them seen just once; the ten biggest clones take up 0.022%. Study findings and constraints: Significant though moderate, a shortening of TCRB CDR3s appeared in all four CD4+ subsets of Type 1 diabetes patients.

The sample was naive CD4+ T cells from blood. The origin of the receptors is a man younger than 35 with type 1 diabetes.

This clone came up a few times. This CDR3 reads CASSSGPLAGYTDTQYF. The CDR3 DNA is TGTGCCAGCAGCTCAGGCCCACTAGCGGGCTACACAGATACGCAGTATTTT. The rearrangement uses TRBV5-4 and TRBJ2-3; 9 bases match TRBD2. The CDR3 extends over 17 amino acids. Germline assignment: CDR1 SGHNT and CDR2 YYREEE (reference sequence). Trimming cost V 3 bases and J 2 bases; bases outside gene matches: 10.

This chain joins TRBV6-7 and TRBJ2-6, with TRBD2 identical over 7 bases. TRBV6-7 is treated as an ORF (open reading frame) with a function not yet certain. The CDR3 spans 17 residues. V trimming: 2 bases; J trimming: 2 bases; junction bases outside the gene matches: 6. CDR3 sequence reads: CASSYPIRGAGANVLTF. The CDR3 DNA is TGTGCCAGCAGTTACCCGATACGGGGGGCTGGGGCCAACGTCCTGACTTTC.